Listed below are T cell receptor beta chains from one sample, sequenced in a study of cytomegalovirus exposure and HLA in healthy donors. Using immunoSEQ multiplex PCR, the repertoire was profiled, and TCRdb retains in-frame clones only, with some absent. The repertoire holds around 130,000 clones, with more than 70% as singletons. Sequenced material: PBMCs. The receptors here all came from a woman aged 55-69 years in good health and CMV-seronegative. Both conserved end residues are part of each CDR3. D genes are given only for firm matches. Some rows mark clone size as missing; the rest say once, few, many or name a class of expanded clone.

V gene	J gene	D gene	clone size	CDR3 length	CDR3 DNA	CDR3 protein
TRBV5-1	TRBJ2-4	.	.	16	TGCGCCAGCAAGGCGGCAGGGTATGGTGTGAAAAACATTCAGTACTTC	CASKAAGYGVKNIQYF
TRBV9	TRBJ2-3	.	.	16	TGTGCCAGCAGCAAAAGTGGGGCAACGACGACGGATACGCAGTATTTT	CASSKSGATTTDTQYF
TRBV19	TRBJ2-5	TRBD2	.	14	TGTGCCAGTAGTATAGCGGGGGGGCTGGAGACCCAGTACTTC	CASSIAGGLETQYF
TRBV9	TRBJ2-5	TRBD2	.	16	TGTGCCAGCAGCGTAGGACCAGCGGGGGACCAAGAGACCCAGTACTTC	CASSVGPAGDQETQYF
TRBV30	TRBJ1-1	.	.	13	TGTGCCTGGGAGGTCCGCGCTAACACTGAAGCTTTCTTT	CAWEVRANTEAFF
TRBV5-1	TRBJ2-4	TRBD1	.	15	TGCGCCAGCAGCTTATCCCCAGGGGGTGTCAACATTCAGTACTTC	CASSLSPGGVNIQYF
TRBV11-2	TRBJ2-5	.	.	16	TGTGCCAGCAGCTCCACAGGCGGGGTCGACATGGAGACCCAGTACTTC	CASSSTGGVDMETQYF
TRBV27	TRBJ1-6	.	few	13	TGTGCCAGCAGTGACAGGAGGAGTTCACCCCTCCACTTT	CASSDRRSSPLHF
TRBV19	TRBJ1-1	.	.	12	TGTGCCAGTAGTATCAAGCCCACTGAAGCTTTCTTT	CASSIKPTEAFF
TRBV19	TRBJ1-4	.	.	14	TGTGCCAGTATCGGATGGGGGCCTAATGAAAAACTGTTTTTT	CASIGWGPNEKLFF